This T cell receptor beta chain was captured in a study of breast tumors, draining lymph nodes, adjacent tissues. Axillary draining lymph nodes of breast cancer patients supplied the node samples. Via MiXCR, TCRdb re-called the multiplex PCR reads, giving one row per CDR3 protein. Of approximately 250,000 distinct CDR3 sequences listed, less than 45% are singletons. Germline values: CDR1 ENHRY, CDR2 SYGVKD. The CDR3 totals 16 residues. Germline trimming cut 10 bases from V and 12 bases from J; bases unmatched to any gene: 21. The V gene is TRBV10-3, the J gene TRBJ1-6; 7 bases fit TRBD1. The source of this sequence is a female donor with breast cancer. Some clones in this sample may be carry-over from other donors' samples. Sequencing was carried out using axillary lymph node tissue. The CDR3 here is CARRRDRDSGALPLHF. CDR3 nucleotide sequence: TGTGCCAGGCGTAGGGACCGGGACAGCGGGGCCTTACCCCTCCACTTT.